This T cell receptor (beta chain) was documented in a study of shared clonotypes between healthy human individuals. Study details: Donors were a couple of women and a few men aged 18 to 49.

Trimming took 5 bases from V and 6 from J, leaving 16 bases between them. CDR1 SGHDN and CDR2 FVKESK come from the germline V gene. CDR3 length: 15 residues. Naive CD8 cells lacked CD45RO, underwent positive selection for CCR7 and left out terminally differentiated effector memory CD45RA+ cells. The method was immunoSEQ multiplex PCR; TCRdb's version includes in-frame clones alone and lacks a portion of them. The sample includes about 2.2 million clones, 93% of them seen just once. The sample taken for sequencing was naive CD8+ T cells from PBMCs. The J gene is TRBJ1-4, the V gene TRBV14; TRBD1 might be the D (5 bases). This sequence was found in a man aged 18 to 29 in good health. Some clones in this sample may be carry-over from other donors' samples. The CDR3 loop reads CASSSESRGDEKLFF. CDR3 in DNA: TGTGCCAGCAGCTCCGAAAGCAGAGGGGATGAAAAACTGTTTTTT.